Listed here are 23 T cell receptor beta chains from one sample, sequenced in a study of T cell responses to AZD1222 COVID-19 vaccine. The protocol was immunoSEQ multiplex PCR, while the TCRdb copy is restricted to in-frame clones and leaves out a portion. The sample has 120,000 to 150,000 clones, 90% seen once. Sequencing was performed on peripheral blood, taken on day 0 of AZD1222 vaccination. These receptors came from an adult in good health.

The chain links TRBV5-4 to TRBJ2-5, with D hard to call. Per germline, CDR1 SGHNT and CDR2 YYREEE (reference sequence). This CDR3 comprises 13 residues. Between the trimmed V and J ends, which lost 4 bases and 5 bases, there was a span of 12 bases. The CDR3 reads CASSPTGMETQYF. CDR3 sequence (DNA): TGTGCCAGCAGCCCCACCGGCATGGAGACCCAGTACTTC.

The rearrangement links TRBV5-1 to TRBJ1-6, with 9 nucleotides matching TRBD1. The CDR3 loop spans 21 amino acids. V shed 0 bases, J shed 2 bases, and the junction held 15 bases outside the gene matches. Germline V gene sequence: CDR1 SGHRS, CDR2 YFSETQ. CDR3 protein: CASSLDHGTGGQHPYNSPLHF. In DNA, the CDR3 is TGCGCCAGCAGCTTGGATCACGGCACAGGGGGCCAGCACCCCTATAATTCACCCCTCCACTTT.

The chain combines TRBV24-1 with TRBJ1-5, with 9 positions matching TRBD1. CDR3 size: 16 residues. Germline V gene lookup returns CDR1 KGHDR and CDR2 SFDVKD. V lost 6 bases, J lost 5 bases, and 10 bases stayed unmatched. This CDR3 is CATSPGTGFSDQPQHF. CDR3 nucleotide sequence: TGTGCCACCAGTCCCGGGACAGGGTTTTCGGATCAGCCCCAGCATTTT.

V is TRBV5-1 and J is TRBJ1-1; D perhaps matches TRBD1 (6 bases). The CDR3 has 14 amino acids. Trimming shortened V by 3 bases and J by 2 bases, and 11 bases separated the two germline ends. CDR1 is SGHRS and CDR2 is YFSETQ in the germline V gene. CDR3: CASSSTGRNTEAFF. The CDR3 DNA follows: TGCGCCAGCAGCTCCACAGGGAGAAACACTGAAGCTTTCTTT.

This sequence joins TRBV7-2 and TRBJ1-3, with D maybe TRBD1 (5 bases). Trimming removed 2 bases at V and 0 bases at J, with 14 bases between. The CDR3 extends over 17 amino acids. Germline lookup yields CDR1 SGHTA and CDR2 FQGNSA. The CDR3 sequence: CASSLNARGNSGNTIYF. The CDR3 DNA follows: TGTGCCAGCAGCTTAAACGCGAGGGGAAACTCTGGAAACACCATATATTTT.

The genes are TRBV4-3 and TRBJ1-4; TRBD1 might be the D (6 bases). The V gene lost 0 bases and the J gene lost 7 bases, with 15 bases spanning the gap. Germline CDR1 LGHNA, CDR2 YSLEER. This CDR3 is built from 16 residues. This CDR3 reads CASSQDLGGAGEKLFF. CDR3 nucleotides: TGCGCCAGCAGCCAAGATTTGGGGGGGGCCGGTGAAAAACTGTTTTTT.

The chain has TRBV27 and TRBJ2-1; 8 bases match TRBD2. The CDR3 extends over 16 amino acids. From germline, CDR1 is MNHEY and CDR2 SMNVEV (reference sequence). After removal of 1 base from V and 2 bases from J, the junction contained 4 bases not matched to a gene. The CDR3 loop reads CASSLYTGGAYNEQFF. CDR3 DNA sequence: TGTGCCAGCAGTTTATATACGGGAGGGGCCTACAATGAGCAGTTCTTC.

The chain recombines TRBV7-2 with TRBJ1-6, with unresolved D. CDR1 SGHTA and CDR2 FQGNSA come from the germline V gene. Trimming cost V 3 bases and J 9 bases, with 18 bases left between them. The CDR3 consists of 16 residues. The CDR3 region has the DNA TGTGCCAGCAGCTTCTCACCCGCAATTTCTGGTTCACCCCTCCACTTT. This codes for CASSFSPAISGSPLHF.

The chain links TRBV15 to TRBJ2-7, with D hard to call. The V end was cut by 1 base, the J end by 3 bases, with 16 bases between. Germline assignment: CDR1 LNHNV and CDR2 YYDKDF (reference sequence). The CDR3 spans 16 residues. CDR3 sequence: CATSRGAVHSNYEQYF. Written as DNA, the CDR3 is TGTGCCACCAGCAGAGGAGCTGTTCACAGCAACTACGAGCAGTACTTC. The variable domain in full, with the rest retrieved from reference TRBV15 and TRBJ2-7, is DAMVIQNPRYQVTQFGKPVTLSCSQTLNHNVMYWYQQKSSQAPKLLFHYYDKDFNNEADTPDNFQSRRPNTSFCFLDIRSPGLGDTAMYLCATSRGAVHSNYEQYFGPGTRLTVT.

This chain joins TRBV7-9 and TRBJ2-3; 10 bases match TRBD1. J was trimmed by 4 bases and V by 5 bases; bases with no gene match: 9. The germline V gene has CDR1 SEHNR and CDR2 FQNEAQ (reference sequence). The CDR3 extends over 16 amino acids. CDR3 DNA: TGTGCCAGCAGCCGTGCACGACAGGGGGCTGCAGATACGCAGTATTTT. Residues: CASSRARQGAADTQYF.

The gene calls are TRBV4-1 and TRBJ2-1, with TRBD2 as a possible D gene (5 bases). This CDR3 is built from 15 residues. The germline V gene has CDR1 MGHRA and CDR2 YSYEKL. Trimming cost V 3 bases and J 2 bases, with 11 bases left between them. Here the CDR3 reads CASSQRRAPYNEQFF. CDR3 nucleotides: TGCGCCAGCAGCCAGAGGCGGGCACCCTACAATGAGCAGTTCTTC.

The chain has TRBV27 and TRBJ2-5; TRBD1 might be the D (5 bases). Germline V CDR1 and CDR2: MNHEY, SMNVEV (reference sequence). The CDR3 totals 13 residues. V dropped 5 bases and J dropped 5 bases, with 12 bases sitting between them. The CDR3 protein is CASSESGLETQYF. The CDR3 coding sequence is TGTGCCAGCAGTGAATCAGGGTTGGAGACCCAGTACTTC.

The chain couples TRBV2 to TRBJ2-3; unclear D gene. Trimming cost V 8 bases and J 4 bases, with 13 bases left between them. The germline V gene encodes CDR1 SNHLY and CDR2 FYNNEI. CDR3 size: 13 residues. The CDR3 bases are TGTGCCAGCGTGGGTCTCGTCCCAGATACGCAGTATTTT. This codes for CASVGLVPDTQYF.

The chain has TRBV7-8 and TRBJ1-3; D is uncertain. The CDR3 runs 14 residues. Trimming shortened V by 1 base and J by 0 bases, and 4 bases separated the two germline ends. The germline CDR1 and CDR2 sequences are SGHVS and FQNEAQ. Written as DNA, the CDR3 is TGTGCCAGCAGCTTAGGCCTCTCTGGAAACACCATATATTTT. Translated, it gives CASSLGLSGNTIYF. The full variable domain, rest sourced from reference TRBV7-8 and TRBJ1-3, is GAGVSQSPRYKVAKRGQDVALRCDPISGHVSLFWYQQALGQGPEFLTYFQNEAQLDKSGLPSDRFFAERPEGSVSTLKIQRTQQEDSAVYLCASSLGLSGNTIYFGEGSWLTVV.

The CDR3 region is CASSISPTGELFF. The CDR3 DNA reads as TGTGCCAGTAGTATTAGCCCAACCGGGGAGCTGTTTTTT. The chain joins TRBV19 to TRBJ2-2; D gene unclear. Germline-derived CDR1 and CDR2 are LNHDA and SQIVND (reference sequence). There are 13 residues in the CDR3. Between the trimmed V and J ends, which lost 3 bases and 5 bases, there was a span of 7 bases.

This sequence joins TRBV19 and TRBJ2-7; TRBD2 aligns across 8 bases. This CDR3 spans 16 amino acids. The V and J ends lost 5 bases and 2 bases, in that order; junction bases with no gene match: 11. From germline, CDR1 is LNHDA and CDR2 SQIVND (reference sequence). In DNA form, the CDR3 reads TGTGCCAGTAGTTCCCTTACGGGGGGGGCTCCCTACGAGCAGTACTTC. Translating it yields CASSSLTGGAPYEQYF.

V and J are TRBV9 and TRBJ2-7; D possibly matches TRBD1 or TRBD2 (5 bases each). The CDR3 length is 15 residues. CDR1 is SGDLS and CDR2 is YYNGEE in the germline V gene. Trimming shortened V by 0 bases and J by 2 bases, and 12 bases separated the two germline ends. The CDR3 sequence is CASSVDPGRAYEQYF. The CDR3 DNA follows: TGTGCCAGCAGCGTAGACCCGGGACGGGCCTACGAGCAGTACTTC. The full variable domain, in which reference TRBV9 and TRBJ2-7 provide the parts outside the CDR3, is DSGVTQTPKHLITATGQRVTLRCSPRSGDLSVYWYQQSLDQGLQFLIQYYNGEERAKGNILERFSAQQFPDLHSELNLSSLELGDSALYFCASSVDPGRAYEQYFGPGTRLTVT.

This chain links TRBV5-4 with TRBJ1-1, with D possibly matching TRBD1 (5 bases). The V end was cut by 2 bases, the J end by 7 bases, with 18 bases between. The CDR3 length is 15 residues. CDR1 and CDR2 from the germline V gene are SGHNT and YYREEE (reference sequence). CDR3 nucleotides: TGTGCCAGCAGCTTTTTTCGGGACGGTTCTTTTGAAGCTTTCTTT. Its protein is CASSFFRDGSFEAFF.

This clone has a single count. The chain combines TRBV27 with TRBJ2-7; 14 bases fit TRBD2. Germline V CDR1 and CDR2: MNHEY, SMNVEV (reference sequence). The CDR3 spans 17 residues. Trimming at V came to 5 bases and at J to 7 bases, leaving 13 bases not matched to a gene. The CDR3 sequence: CASSQGAGLAGGGEQYF. CDR3 DNA sequence: TGTGCCAGCAGTCAGGGGGCAGGACTAGCGGGAGGAGGAGAGCAGTACTTC.

This chain connects TRBV7-2 to TRBJ2-5; D is unclear. V was shortened by 2 bases and J by 5 bases, with 12 bases between the two germline ends. CDR1 is SGHTA and CDR2 is FQGNSA in the germline V gene. The length of the CDR3 is 14 residues. The CDR3 sequence: CASSLRASSETQYF. In nucleotides, the CDR3 is TGTGCCAGCAGCTTAAGGGCCAGTTCGGAGACCCAGTACTTC. The full variable domain, rest sourced from reference TRBV7-2 and TRBJ2-5, is GAGVSQSPSNKVTEKGKDVELRCDPISGHTALYWYRQSLGQGLEFLIYFQGNSAPDKSGLPSDRFSAERTGGSVSTLTIQRTQQEDSAVYLCASSLRASSETQYFGPGTRLLVL.

This rearrangement joins TRBV24-1 to TRBJ1-1, with a tentative D call TRBD1 (6 bases). Deletions cut 4 bases from V and 9 bases from J, with 11 bases between. This CDR3 region has 12 residues. The germline V gene encodes CDR1 KGHDR and CDR2 SFDVKD. The CDR3 coding sequence is TGTGCCACCAGTGAATTGACAGGAAAAGCTTTCTTT. Encoded protein: CATSELTGKAFF.

The J gene is TRBJ2-1, the V gene TRBV9; 10 bases are shared with TRBD2. The CDR3 loop spans 16 amino acids. CDR1 is SGDLS, CDR2 YYNGEE, per germline. Trimming at V came to 3 bases and at J to 5 bases, leaving 8 bases not matched to a gene. The CDR3 DNA sequence: TGTGCCAGCAGCGCCCGACTAGCGGGCAGCAACAATGAGCAGTTCTTC. It specifies CASSARLAGSNNEQFF.

This chain links TRBV5-8 with TRBJ2-3; D could derive from TRBD1 or TRBD2 (5 bases each). The CDR3 length is 14 residues. Germline values: CDR1 SGHTS, CDR2 YDEGEE. V was cut by 0 bases and J by 9 bases, with 14 bases left in between. This CDR3 reads CASSLVGASETQYF. The CDR3 coding sequence is TGTGCCAGCAGCTTGGTCGGGGCCTCCGAAACGCAGTATTTT.